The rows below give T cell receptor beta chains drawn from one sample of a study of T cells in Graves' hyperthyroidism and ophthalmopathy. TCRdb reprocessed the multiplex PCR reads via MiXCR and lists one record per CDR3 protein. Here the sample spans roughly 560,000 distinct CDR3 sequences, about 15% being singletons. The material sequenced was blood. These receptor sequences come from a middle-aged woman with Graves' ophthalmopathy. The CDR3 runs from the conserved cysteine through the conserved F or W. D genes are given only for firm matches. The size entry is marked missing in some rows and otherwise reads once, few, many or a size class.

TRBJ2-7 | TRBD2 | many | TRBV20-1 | CSAAPTSGSSTYEQYF | TGCAGTGCTGCGCCGACTAGCGGGAGTTCCACCTACGAGCAGTACTTC
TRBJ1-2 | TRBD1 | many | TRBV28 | CASSFTGGNGYTF | TGTGCCAGCAGTTTTACAGGGGGCAATGGCTACACCTTC
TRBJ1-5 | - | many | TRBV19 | CASSIVAGLQPQHF | TGTGCCAGTAGTATCGTGGCGGGGTTGCAGCCCCAGCATTTT
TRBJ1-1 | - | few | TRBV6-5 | CASSYSRRGMNTEAFF | TGTGCCAGCAGTTACTCGAGAAGGGGGATGAACACTGAAGCTTTCTTT
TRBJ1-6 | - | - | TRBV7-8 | CASSFPPRTALNSPLHF | TGTGCCAGCAGCTTTCCCCCTAGGACCGCTCTCAATTCACCCCTCCACTTT
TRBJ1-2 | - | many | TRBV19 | CASSMLTLHNYGYTF | TGTGCCAGTAGTATGCTAACACTCCATAACTATGGCTACACCTTC
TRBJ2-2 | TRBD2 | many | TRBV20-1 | CSAGGLVEGIDTGELFF | TGCAGTGCGGGAGGACTAGTGGAGGGTATCGACACCGGGGAGCTGTTTTTT
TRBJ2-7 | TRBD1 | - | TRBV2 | CASSVTRGNNEQYF | TGTGCCAGCAGTGTCACCAGGGGGAATAACGAGCAGTACTTC
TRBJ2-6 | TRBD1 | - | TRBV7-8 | CASSLVGAGGSGANVLTF | TGTGCCAGCAGCTTAGTCGGTGCAGGGGGCTCTGGGGCCAACGTCCTGACTTTC
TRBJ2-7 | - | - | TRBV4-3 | CASSQDSVSSYEQYF | TGCGCCAGCAGCCAAGACTCCGTATCCTCCTACGAGCAGTACTTC
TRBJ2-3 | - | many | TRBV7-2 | CASGFTDTQYF | TGTGCCAGCGGATTTACAGATACGCAGTATTTT
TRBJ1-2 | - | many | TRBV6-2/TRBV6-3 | CASSYMTVRDYGYTF | TGTGCCAGCAGTTATATGACAGTCCGAGACTATGGCTACACCTTC
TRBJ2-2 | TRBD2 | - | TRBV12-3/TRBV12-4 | CASSQGRLAGNTGELFF | TGTGCCAGCAGCCAGGGGCGACTAGCGGGTAACACCGGGGAGCTGTTTTTT
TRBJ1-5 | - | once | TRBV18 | CASPKWTATNQPQHF | TGTGCCAGCCCTAAATGGACGGCAACCAATCAGCCCCAGCATTTT
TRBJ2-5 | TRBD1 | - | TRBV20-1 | CSAQEPRTGGVWGYQETQYF | TGCAGTGCTCAAGAGCCCCGGACAGGTGGGGTTTGGGGATACCAAGAGACCCAGTACTTC
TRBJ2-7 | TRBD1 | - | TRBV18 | CASSPPFSGTGSYWQYF | TGTGCCAGCTCACCACCTTTCTCCGGGACAGGGAGTTATTGGCAGTACTTC
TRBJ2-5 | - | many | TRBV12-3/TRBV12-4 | CASSAGTLIQETQYF | TGTGCCAGCAGTGCAGGGACCTTAATCCAAGAGACCCAGTACTTC
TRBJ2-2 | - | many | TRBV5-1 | CASSLGDPGTGELFF | TGCGCCAGCAGCTTGGGGGATCCGGGCACCGGGGAGCTGTTTTTT
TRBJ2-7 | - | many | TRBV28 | CASSNARLPEKQYF | TGTGCCAGCAGCAACGCGAGGTTACCGGAAAAGCAGTACTTC
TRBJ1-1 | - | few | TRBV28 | CASTLANRNEALF | TGTGCCAGCACCTTGGCTAACCGGAATGAAGCTCTCTTT
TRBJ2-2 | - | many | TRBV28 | CASSRVAEGGELFF | TGTGCCAGCAGTCGGGTGGCGGAGGGCGGGGAGCTGTTTTTT
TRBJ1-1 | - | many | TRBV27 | CASCLSPNTGAFF | TGTGCCAGCTGCCTGAGTCCGAACACTGGAGCTTTCTTT
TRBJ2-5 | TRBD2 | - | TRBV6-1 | CASSVGLAVQETQYF | TGTGCCAGCAGTGTAGGGCTAGCGGTACAAGAGACCCAGTACTTC